What follows is one TCR beta chain and its context. Its antigen is not known. Between the trimmed V and J ends, which lost 2 bases and 4 bases, there was a span of 14 bases. This CDR3 spans 14 amino acids. Germline lookup yields CDR1 DFQATT and CDR2 SNEGSKA (reference sequence). The Oncomine TCR Beta short-read assay was applied to DNA of cultured CD4+ T cells. One entry per CDR3 protein results from TCRdb running MiXCR on the PCR reads. There are around 9,000 distinct CDR3 sequences in the sample; 45% to 60% occur only once, and less than 9% lies in the top ten. This sample is part of a study of vaccination and CD4 T cells after COVID-19. Study overall: Convalescent donors totaled six males and four females, including two who were Hispanic. Post-vaccination samples were procured at a median of around 78 days following dose two (range 14 to 241).

Study-wide points: Convalescent patients saw a median about 86% of their reactive clones show up only after vaccination.

Treatment specified: approximately nine-day PBMC culture with coronavirus spike peptide pools or control peptides (ViraFEST assay). There were positive PCR dates ranging from March to December 2020, all predating US Alpha, Beta and Delta variants. The chain carries TRBV20-1 and TRBJ1-1; D is undetermined. Source material: CD4+ T cells from blood, cultured in vitro. This receptor was obtained from a human donor who had recovered from COVID-19. CDR3 bases: TGCAGTGCTAGATCAGAATTGGATGGCACTGAAGCTTTCTTT. Amino acid sequence: CSARSELDGTEAFF.